These 14 T cell receptor beta chains were sequenced from one sample in a study of cytotoxic CD8 clonotypes in ibrutinib-treated CLL. Assay: immunoSEQ multiplex PCR; the TCRdb copy retains only in-frame clones and omits some. The profile shows some 140,000 clones, more than 85% of them singletons. Sequencing was performed on PBMCs, taken after 12 months of ibrutinib treatment. The source is a human donor with chronic lymphocytic leukemia.

The chain recombines TRBV9 with TRBJ1-4; TRBD1 matches at 11 bases. Trimming removed 4 bases from V and 8 bases from J; junction bases left unmatched: 7. CDR3 length: 15 amino acids. Germline CDR1 and CDR2: SGDLS and YYNGEE. The CDR3 protein is CASSSSGTGGEKLFF. The CDR3 nucleotides read TGTGCCAGCAGCTCGTCCGGGACAGGGGGAGAAAAACTGTTTTTT.

This clone showed up just once. The genes are TRBV18 and TRBJ2-3, with 9 bases matching TRBD1. Germline V gene sequence: CDR1 KGHSH, CDR2 LQKENI. CDR3 length: 19 residues. V was clipped by 4 bases and J by 2 bases; unmatched bases: 16. This CDR3 is CASSQPGQGRSGPTDTQYF. The DNA of the CDR3 is TGTGCCAGCTCACAACCGGGACAGGGCCGTTCGGGCCCCACAGATACGCAGTATTTT. Supplemented by reference TRBV18 and TRBJ2-3, the full variable domain reads NAGVMQNPRHLVRRRGQEARLRCSPMKGHSHVYWYRQLPEEGLKFMVYLQKENIIDESGMPKERFSAEFPKEGPSILRIQQVVRGDSAAYFCASSQPGQGRSGPTDTQYFGPGTRLTVL.

For the CDR3, the DNA is TGTGCCAGCACCACCGGGGGGCAGCCTTACAATGAGCAGTTCTTC. Amino acids: CASTTGGQPYNEQFF. The chain uses TRBV9 and TRBJ2-1, with D possibly matching TRBD2 (7 bases). Trimming took 6 bases from V and 4 from J, leaving 17 bases between them. Germline V CDR1 and CDR2: SGDLS, YYNGEE. The CDR3 loop spans 15 amino acids.

This clone was recorded only once. The rearrangement uses TRBV19 and TRBJ2-7; 8 bases are shared with TRBD2. This CDR3 has 15 residues. After removal of 3 bases from V and 3 bases from J, the junction contained 7 bases not matched to a gene. CDR1 LNHDA and CDR2 SQIVND come from the germline V gene (reference sequence). The CDR3 loop reads CASSIKSGSDYEQYF. The CDR3 DNA reads as TGTGCCAGTAGTATCAAGAGCGGGAGTGACTACGAGCAGTACTTC.

J is TRBJ2-2 and V is TRBV4-1, with D uncertain. Germline V gene sequence: CDR1 MGHRA, CDR2 YSYEKL. The CDR3 runs to 12 residues. Trimming took off 6 bases at V and 2 bases at J, with 4 bases between the two ends. The CDR3 coding sequence is TGCGCCAGCAGTCTTAACACCGGGGAGCTGTTTTTT. It yields the protein CASSLNTGELFF.

The V call is TRBV6-5, the J call TRBJ2-1, with D possibly TRBD2 on 5 matching bases. The CDR3 has 15 residues. Germline V lookup: CDR1 MNHEY, CDR2 SVGAGI. The germline V and J ends were trimmed by 2 bases and 5 bases, with 13 bases remaining between them. The CDR3 region is CASSYPPAGDNEQFF. In DNA, the CDR3 is TGTGCCAGCAGTTACCCCCCTGCGGGTGACAATGAGCAGTTCTTC.

This clone came up once. The genes are TRBV19 and TRBJ2-5; the D gene is possibly TRBD1 (5 bases). This CDR3 comprises 13 residues. V gave up 6 bases and J gave up 5 bases, with 13 bases separating them. Germline-derived CDR1 and CDR2 are LNHDA and SQIVND (reference sequence). This CDR3 reads CASSGQGWETQYF. The CDR3 DNA reads TGTGCCAGTAGCGGGCAGGGTTGGGAGACCCAGTACTTC.

The gene calls are TRBV29-1 and TRBJ2-5; 9 bases are a match to TRBD2. This CDR3 has 13 residues. Per germline, CDR1 SQVTM and CDR2 ANQGSEA. V trimming: 4 bases; J trimming: 3 bases; junction bases outside the gene matches: 3. CDR3 loop: CSVGLAAKETQYF. CDR3 sequence (DNA): TGCAGCGTTGGACTAGCGGCTAAAGAGACCCAGTACTTC.

The V and J genes are TRBV19 and TRBJ2-1; D may be TRBD2 (5 bases). From germline, CDR1 is LNHDA and CDR2 SQIVND (reference sequence). The germline V and J ends were trimmed by 5 bases and 0 bases, with 11 bases remaining between them. The CDR3 loop spans 15 amino acids. The chain's CDR3 is CASSYSASSYNEQFF. CDR3 nucleotide sequence: TGTGCCAGTAGTTATAGCGCTAGCTCCTACAATGAGCAGTTCTTC.

This sequence joins TRBV27 and TRBJ1-4, with D perhaps matching TRBD1 (6 bases). Trimming removed 6 bases at V and 6 bases at J, with 26 bases between. Per germline, CDR1 MNHEY and CDR2 SMNVEV (reference sequence). The CDR3 contains 18 residues. In DNA form, the CDR3 reads TGTGCCAGCAGCCGAAAAGGTTACGGGACACCGAGGGATGAAAAACTGTTTTTT. Encoded protein: CASSRKGYGTPRDEKLFF.

V and J are TRBV7-9 and TRBJ2-1; 8 nucleotides match TRBD2. Germline CDR1 and CDR2: SEHNR and FQNEAQ (reference sequence). V dropped 5 bases and J dropped 6; count of bases not matched to a gene: 9. The length of the CDR3 is 15 residues. The CDR3, as DNA: TGTGCCAGCAGCCAAGTTCAAGCGGGAGCCAATGAGCAGTTCTTC. Protein sequence: CASSQVQAGANEQFF.

The chain couples TRBV28 to TRBJ2-3, with TRBD1 matching 9 bases. Germline loops: CDR1 MDHEN, CDR2 SYDVKM. V lost 6 bases and J lost 5; bases outside the gene matches: 9. The CDR3 sequence is 15 residues long. The CDR3 sequence is CASSEQQGAGDTQYF. CDR3 DNA sequence: TGTGCCAGCAGCGAACAACAGGGGGCGGGAGATACGCAGTATTTT.

The chain links TRBV28 to TRBJ2-7; D possibly uses TRBD1 or TRBD2 (6 bases each). With 6 bases removed from V and 2 bases from J, the gap between germline ends came to 14 bases. The CDR3 runs 14 residues. Germline V gene lookup returns CDR1 MDHEN and CDR2 SYDVKM. CDR3 residues: CASSLRGPTYEQYF. The CDR3 nucleotides read TGTGCCAGCAGCCTCCGGGGGCCCACCTACGAGCAGTACTTC. Looking up the rest from reference TRBV28 and TRBJ2-7 gives the full variable domain: DVKVTQSSRYLVKRTGEKVFLECVQDMDHENMFWYRQDPGLGLRLIYFSYDVKMKEKGDIPEGYSVSREKKERFSLILESASTNQTSMYLCASSLRGPTYEQYFGPGTRLTVT.

V is TRBV7-9 and J is TRBJ2-7, with D perhaps assigned TRBD1 or TRBD2 (6 bases each). Trimming removed 5 bases from V and 0 bases from J, with 17 bases in between. The CDR3 runs 16 residues. From germline, CDR1 is SEHNR and CDR2 FQNEAQ (reference sequence). Here the CDR3 DNA reads TGTGCCAGCAGCAAGCCGCCGGAGGGGGGCTCCTACGAGCAGTACTTC. Translation gives CASSKPPEGGSYEQYF.